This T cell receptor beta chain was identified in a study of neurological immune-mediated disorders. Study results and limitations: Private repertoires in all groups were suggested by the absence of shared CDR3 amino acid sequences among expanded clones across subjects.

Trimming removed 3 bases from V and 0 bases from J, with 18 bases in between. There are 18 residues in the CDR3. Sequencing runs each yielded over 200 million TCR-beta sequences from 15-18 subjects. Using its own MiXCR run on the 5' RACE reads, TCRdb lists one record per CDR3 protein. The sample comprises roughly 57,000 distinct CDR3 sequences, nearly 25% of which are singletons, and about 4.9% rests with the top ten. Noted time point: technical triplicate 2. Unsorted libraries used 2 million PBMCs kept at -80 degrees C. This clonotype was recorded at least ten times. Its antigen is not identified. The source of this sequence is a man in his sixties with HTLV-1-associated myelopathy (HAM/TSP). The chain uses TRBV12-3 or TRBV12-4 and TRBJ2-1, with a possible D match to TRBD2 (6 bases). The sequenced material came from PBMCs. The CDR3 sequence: CASSLGLGGRSSYNEQFF. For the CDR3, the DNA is TGTGCCAGCAGTTTGGGATTAGGAGGGAGGTCCTCCTACAATGAGCAGTTCTTC.